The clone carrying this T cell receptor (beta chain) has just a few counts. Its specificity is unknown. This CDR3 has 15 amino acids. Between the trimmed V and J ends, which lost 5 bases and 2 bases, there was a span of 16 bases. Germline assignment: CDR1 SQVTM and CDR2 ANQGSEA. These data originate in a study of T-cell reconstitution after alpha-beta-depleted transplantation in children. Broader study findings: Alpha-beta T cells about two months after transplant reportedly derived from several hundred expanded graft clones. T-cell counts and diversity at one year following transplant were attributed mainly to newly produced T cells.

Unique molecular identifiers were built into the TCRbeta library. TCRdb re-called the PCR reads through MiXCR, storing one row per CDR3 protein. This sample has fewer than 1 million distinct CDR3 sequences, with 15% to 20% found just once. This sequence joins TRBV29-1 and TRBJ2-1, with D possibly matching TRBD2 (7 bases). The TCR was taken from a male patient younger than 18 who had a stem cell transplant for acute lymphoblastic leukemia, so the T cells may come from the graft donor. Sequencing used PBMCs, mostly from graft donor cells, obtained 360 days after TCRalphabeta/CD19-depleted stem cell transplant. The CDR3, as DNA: TGCAGCGTTTTTGGTGGGAGGGGGACCTACAATGAGCAGTTCTTC. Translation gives CSVFGGRGTYNEQFF.